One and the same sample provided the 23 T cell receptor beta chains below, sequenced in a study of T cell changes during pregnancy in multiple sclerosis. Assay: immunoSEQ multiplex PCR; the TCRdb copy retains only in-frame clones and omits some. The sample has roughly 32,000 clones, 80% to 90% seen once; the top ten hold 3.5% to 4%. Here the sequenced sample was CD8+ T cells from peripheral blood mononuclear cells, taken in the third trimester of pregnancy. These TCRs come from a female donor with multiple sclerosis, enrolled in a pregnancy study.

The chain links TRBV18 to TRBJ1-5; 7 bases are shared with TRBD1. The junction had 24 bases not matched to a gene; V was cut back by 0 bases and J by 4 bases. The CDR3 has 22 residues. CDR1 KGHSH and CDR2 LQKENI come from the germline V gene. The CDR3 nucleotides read TGTGCCAGCTCACCACCAGACAGGGACGGGGTCCCTCCACTATCCGTTAATCAGCCCCAGCATTTT. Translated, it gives CASSPPDRDGVPPLSVNQPQHF.

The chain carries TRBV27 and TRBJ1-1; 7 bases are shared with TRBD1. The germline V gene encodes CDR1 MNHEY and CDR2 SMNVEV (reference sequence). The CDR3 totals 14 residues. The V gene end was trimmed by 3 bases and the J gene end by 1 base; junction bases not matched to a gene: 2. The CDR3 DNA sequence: TGTGCCAGCAGTTTGACAGGGTCGAACACTGAAGCTTTCTTT. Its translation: CASSLTGSNTEAFF.

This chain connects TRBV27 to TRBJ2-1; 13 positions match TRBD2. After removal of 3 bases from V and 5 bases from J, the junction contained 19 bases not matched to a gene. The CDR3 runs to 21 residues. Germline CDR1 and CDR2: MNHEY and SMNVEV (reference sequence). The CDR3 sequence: CASSLQDGLAGVRFPHNEQFF. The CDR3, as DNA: TGTGCCAGCAGTTTGCAGGATGGACTAGCGGGGGTTCGTTTCCCTCACAATGAGCAGTTCTTC.

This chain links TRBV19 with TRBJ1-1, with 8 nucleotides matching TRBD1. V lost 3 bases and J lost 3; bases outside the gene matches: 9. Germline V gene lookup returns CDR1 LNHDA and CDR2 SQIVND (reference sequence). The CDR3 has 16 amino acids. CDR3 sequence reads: CASSIGQGAAYTEAFF. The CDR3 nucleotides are TGTGCCAGTAGTATCGGCCAGGGGGCGGCATACACTGAAGCTTTCTTT.

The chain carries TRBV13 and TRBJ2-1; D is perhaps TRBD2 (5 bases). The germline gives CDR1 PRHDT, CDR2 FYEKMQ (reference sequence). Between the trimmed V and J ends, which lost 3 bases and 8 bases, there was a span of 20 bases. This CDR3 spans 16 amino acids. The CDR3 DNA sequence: TGTGCCAGCAGCTTTTTTATTGGCCCGGACGGGGATGAGCAGTTCTTC. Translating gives CASSFFIGPDGDEQFF.

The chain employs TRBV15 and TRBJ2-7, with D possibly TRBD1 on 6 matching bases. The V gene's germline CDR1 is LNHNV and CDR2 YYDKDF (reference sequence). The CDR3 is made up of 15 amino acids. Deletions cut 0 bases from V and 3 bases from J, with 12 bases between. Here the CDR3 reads CATSREGGVNYEQYF. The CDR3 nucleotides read TGTGCCACCAGCAGAGAAGGGGGTGTTAACTACGAGCAGTACTTC. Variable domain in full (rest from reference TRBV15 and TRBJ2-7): DAMVIQNPRYQVTQFGKPVTLSCSQTLNHNVMYWYQQKSSQAPKLLFHYYDKDFNNEADTPDNFQSRRPNTSFCFLDIRSPGLGDTAMYLCATSREGGVNYEQYFGPGTRLTVT.

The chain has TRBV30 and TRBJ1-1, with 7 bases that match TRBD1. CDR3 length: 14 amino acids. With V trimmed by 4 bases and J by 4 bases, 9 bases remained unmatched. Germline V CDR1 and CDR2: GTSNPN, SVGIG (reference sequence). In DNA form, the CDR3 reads TGTGCCTGGACACAGGGGATGAGTGGCACTGAAGCTTTCTTT. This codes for CAWTQGMSGTEAFF.

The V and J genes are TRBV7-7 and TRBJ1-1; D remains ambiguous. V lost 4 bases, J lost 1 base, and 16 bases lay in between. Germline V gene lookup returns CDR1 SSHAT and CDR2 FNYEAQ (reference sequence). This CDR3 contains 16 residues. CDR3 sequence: CASSSLPPTSNTEAFF. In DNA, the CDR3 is TGTGCCAGCAGCTCTCTGCCCCCTACCTCGAACACTGAAGCTTTCTTT.

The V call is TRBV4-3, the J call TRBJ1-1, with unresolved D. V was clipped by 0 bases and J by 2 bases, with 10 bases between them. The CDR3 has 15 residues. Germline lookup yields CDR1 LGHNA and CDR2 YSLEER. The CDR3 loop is CASSQDREYNTEAFF. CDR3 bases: TGCGCCAGCAGCCAAGATCGGGAGTATAACACTGAAGCTTTCTTT.

The CDR3 coding sequence is TGTGCCAGCTCACCAGTCCCGGGACAGGGAGGTGATCAGCCCCAGCATTTT. It specifies CASSPVPGQGGDQPQHF. The gene calls are TRBV18 and TRBJ1-5, with TRBD1 matching over 9 bases. In germline, CDR1 is KGHSH, CDR2 LQKENI. J lost 5 bases, V lost 2 bases, and 10 bases had no gene match. The CDR3 runs to 17 residues.

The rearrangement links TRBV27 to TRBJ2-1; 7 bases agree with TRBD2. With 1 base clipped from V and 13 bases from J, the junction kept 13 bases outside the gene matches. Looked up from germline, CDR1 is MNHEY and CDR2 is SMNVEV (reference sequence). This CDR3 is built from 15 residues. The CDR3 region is CASSLWASGALPQFF. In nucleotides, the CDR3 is TGTGCCAGCAGTTTATGGGCCAGCGGGGCCCTCCCACAGTTCTTC.

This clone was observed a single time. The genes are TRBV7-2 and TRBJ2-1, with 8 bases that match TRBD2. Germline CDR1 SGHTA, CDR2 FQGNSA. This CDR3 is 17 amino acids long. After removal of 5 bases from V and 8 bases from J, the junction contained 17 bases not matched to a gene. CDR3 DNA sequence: TGTGCCAGCAGCCCATTCCGGCAGCGGGGGTTACAAGATGAGCAGTTCTTC. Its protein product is CASSPFRQRGLQDEQFF.

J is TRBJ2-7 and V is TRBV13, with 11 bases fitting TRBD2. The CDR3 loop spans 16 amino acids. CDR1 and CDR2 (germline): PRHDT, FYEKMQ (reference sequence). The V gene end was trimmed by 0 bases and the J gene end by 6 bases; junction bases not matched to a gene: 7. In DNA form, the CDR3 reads TGTGCCAGCAGCTTAGGACTAGCGGGGGTCAGGCGCGAGCAGTACTTC. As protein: CASSLGLAGVRREQYF. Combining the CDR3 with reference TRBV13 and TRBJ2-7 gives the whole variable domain AAGVIQSPRHLIKEKRETATLKCYPIPRHDTVYWYQQGPGQDPQFLISFYEKMQSDKGSIPDRFSAQQFSDYHSELNMSSLELGDSALYFCASSLGLAGVRREQYFGPGTRLTVT.

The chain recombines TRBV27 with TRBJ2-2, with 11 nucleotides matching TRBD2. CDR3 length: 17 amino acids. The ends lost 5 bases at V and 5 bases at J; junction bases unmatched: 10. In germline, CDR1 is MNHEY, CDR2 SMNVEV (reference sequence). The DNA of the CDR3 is TGTGCCAGCAGTCCCCGGACTAGCGGGCCTTATACCGGGGAGCTGTTTTTT. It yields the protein CASSPRTSGPYTGELFF.

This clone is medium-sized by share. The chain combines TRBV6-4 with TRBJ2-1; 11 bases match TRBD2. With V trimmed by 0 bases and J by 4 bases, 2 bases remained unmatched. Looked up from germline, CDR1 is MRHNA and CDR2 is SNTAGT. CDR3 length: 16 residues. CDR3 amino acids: CASSDSASGGYNEQFF. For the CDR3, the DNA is TGTGCCAGCAGTGACTCGGCTAGCGGGGGGTACAATGAGCAGTTCTTC.

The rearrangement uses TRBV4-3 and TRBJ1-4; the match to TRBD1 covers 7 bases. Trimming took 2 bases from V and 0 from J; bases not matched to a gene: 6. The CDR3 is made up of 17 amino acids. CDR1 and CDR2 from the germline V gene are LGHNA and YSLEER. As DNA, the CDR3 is TGCGCCAGCAGCCAAAGGGGGCGCAGTCCAACTAATGAAAAACTGTTTTTT. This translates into CASSQRGRSPTNEKLFF.

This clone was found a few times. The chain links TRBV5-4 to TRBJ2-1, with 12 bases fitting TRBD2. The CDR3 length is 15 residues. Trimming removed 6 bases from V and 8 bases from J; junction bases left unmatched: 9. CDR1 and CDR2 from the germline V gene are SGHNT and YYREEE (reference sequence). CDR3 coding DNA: TGTGCCAGCACCAACCCGGGACTAGCGGGTTATGAGCAGTTCTTC. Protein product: CASTNPGLAGYEQFF. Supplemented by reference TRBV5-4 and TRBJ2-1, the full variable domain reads ETGVTQSPTHLIKTRGQQVTLRCSSQSGHNTVSWYQQALGQGPQFIFQYYREEENGRGNFPPRFSGLQFPNYSSELNVNALELDDSALYLCASTNPGLAGYEQFFGPGTRLTVL.

CDR3 region: CASSATGATYEQYF. The CDR3 DNA sequence: TGTGCCAGTAGCGCGACAGGGGCAACTTACGAGCAGTACTTC. This rearrangement joins TRBV19 to TRBJ2-7, with TRBD1 identical over 8 bases. Per germline, CDR1 LNHDA and CDR2 SQIVND (reference sequence). The CDR3 totals 14 residues. Losses at the gene ends were 6 bases for V and 4 bases for J; bases not matched to a gene: 8. The complete variable domain, with remaining parts taken from reference TRBV19 and TRBJ2-7, reads DGGITQSPKYLFRKEGQNVTLSCEQNLNHDAMYWYRQDPGQGLRLIYYSQIVNDFQKGDIAEGYSVSREKKESFPLTVTSAQKNPTAFYLCASSATGATYEQYFGPGTRLTVT.

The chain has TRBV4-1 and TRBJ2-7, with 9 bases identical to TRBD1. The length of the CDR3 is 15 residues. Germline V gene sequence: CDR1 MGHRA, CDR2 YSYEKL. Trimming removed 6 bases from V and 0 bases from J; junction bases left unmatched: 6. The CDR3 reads CASRSGTGSSYEQYF. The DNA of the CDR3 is TGCGCCAGCAGATCCGGGACAGGGAGCTCCTACGAGCAGTACTTC.

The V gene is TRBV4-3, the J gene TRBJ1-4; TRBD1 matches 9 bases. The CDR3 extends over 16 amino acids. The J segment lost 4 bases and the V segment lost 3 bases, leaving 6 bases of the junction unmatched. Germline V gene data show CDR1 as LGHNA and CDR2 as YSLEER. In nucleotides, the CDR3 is TGCGCCAGCAGCCAGGCCGGGACAGGGCTTAATGAAAAACTGTTTTTT. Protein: CASSQAGTGLNEKLFF.

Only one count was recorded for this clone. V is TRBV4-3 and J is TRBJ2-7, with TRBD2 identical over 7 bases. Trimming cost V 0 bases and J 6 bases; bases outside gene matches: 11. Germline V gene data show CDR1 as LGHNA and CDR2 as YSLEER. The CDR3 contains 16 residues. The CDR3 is CASSQDRRGSLPEQYF. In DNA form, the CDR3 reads TGCGCCAGCAGCCAAGATCGGCGGGGGAGCCTCCCCGAGCAGTACTTC.

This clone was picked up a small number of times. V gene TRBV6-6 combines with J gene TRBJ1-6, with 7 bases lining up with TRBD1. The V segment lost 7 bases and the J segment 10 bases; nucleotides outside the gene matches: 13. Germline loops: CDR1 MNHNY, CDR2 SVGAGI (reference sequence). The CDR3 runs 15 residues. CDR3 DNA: TGTGCCAGCAACAAAGGCCTACGACAGGGCTCACCCCTCCACTTT. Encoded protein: CASNKGLRQGSPLHF.

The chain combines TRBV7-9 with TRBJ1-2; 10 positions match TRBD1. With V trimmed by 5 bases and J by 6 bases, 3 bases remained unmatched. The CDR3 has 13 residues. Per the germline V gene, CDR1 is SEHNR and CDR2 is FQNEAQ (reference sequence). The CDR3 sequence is CASSQTGGDGYTF. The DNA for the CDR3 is TGTGCCAGCAGCCAGACAGGGGGCGATGGCTACACCTTC.